Shown below are 17 T cell receptor beta chains from a single sample sequenced in a study of cytomegalovirus exposure and HLA in healthy donors (dated by TCRdb to between 2016 and 2019). The library relied on the immunoSEQ multiplex PCR assay. For the multiplex PCR, a mixture combining 60 forward primers for TCR Vbeta segments and 13 reverse primers for TCR Jbeta segments was used. As stored in TCRdb, this immuneACCESS dataset retains in-frame rearrangements with V and J assigned. A fraction of the clones does not appear; measured against another copy, unresolved V genes explain less than half of the discrepancy, and the remainder lacks a known reason. This sample's records show 65,000 to 95,000 clones. Roughly 7.4% of the sample is in the top ten clones. The sequencing input was PBMCs. The receptors shown here come from a female donor in good health and CMV-seropositive.

The chain joins TRBV19 to TRBJ2-7; D might be TRBD1 (6 bases). The CDR3 consists of 15 residues. The germline V and J ends were trimmed by 3 bases and 3 bases, with 15 bases remaining between them. Germline CDR1 LNHDA, CDR2 SQIVND (reference sequence). The CDR3 here is CASSIADRSNYEQYF. In DNA, the CDR3 is TGTGCCAGTAGTATCGCGGACAGAAGTAACTACGAGCAGTACTTC.

The CDR3 DNA is TGTGCCTGGAGTAATCTCCAGGGGGCGAACACTGAAGCTTTCTTT. It encodes CAWSNLQGANTEAFF. The chain employs TRBV30 and TRBJ1-1; 8 bases fit TRBD1. V lost 2 bases and J lost 1; bases outside the gene matches: 6. Germline assignment: CDR1 GTSNPN and CDR2 SVGIG (reference sequence). The CDR3 runs 15 residues.

The V call is TRBV7-2, the J call TRBJ2-2, with D possibly matching TRBD1 (6 bases). Germline assignment: CDR1 SGHTA and CDR2 FQGNSA. The CDR3 totals 13 residues. The V end lost 5 bases, the J end lost 7 bases, and 11 bases lay between the germline ends. The CDR3 DNA sequence: TGTGCCAGCAGCGCGGACAGTTTCGGGGAGCTGTTTTTT. Its translation: CASSADSFGELFF.

For the CDR3, the DNA is TGTGCCAGCTCACCCGCAGGGAACGACTATGGCTACACCTTC. As protein: CASSPAGNDYGYTF. The chain joins TRBV18 to TRBJ1-2, with D tentatively TRBD1 (5 bases). The germline V gene has CDR1 KGHSH and CDR2 LQKENI. V shed 3 bases and J shed 3 bases, with 11 bases lying between them. This CDR3 has 14 amino acids.

This sequence joins TRBV4-2 and TRBJ1-2, with a possible D match to TRBD1 (6 bases). The V and J ends lost 4 bases and 5 bases respectively, with 26 bases between them. The V gene's germline CDR1 is LGHNA and CDR2 YNFKEQ. CDR3 length: 18 amino acids. CDR3 region: CASSRGLKGDGTKYGYTF. The CDR3 DNA follows: TGTGCCAGCAGCCGGGGGCTTAAGGGGGACGGCACGAAGTATGGCTACACCTTC.

This rearrangement joins TRBV30 to TRBJ1-6; 7 bases are shared with TRBD1. Unmatched junction bases numbered 20, after V lost 4 bases and J lost 8 bases. Germline V gene sequence: CDR1 GTSNPN, CDR2 SVGIG (reference sequence). CDR3 length: 18 amino acids. CDR3 sequence: CAWTDIPQGGYMDSPLHF. Written as DNA, the CDR3 is TGTGCCTGGACCGATATACCTCAGGGGGGATATATGGATTCACCCCTCCACTTT.

The chain couples TRBV15 to TRBJ1-2; no definite D call. V was trimmed by 2 bases and J by 8 bases, leaving 9 bases between them. Germline CDR1 reads LNHNV; CDR2 reads YYDKDF (reference sequence). This CDR3 region has 12 residues. Here the CDR3 DNA reads TGTGCCACCAGCAGACCTAAAGAGGGCTACACCTTC. Its translation: CATSRPKEGYTF.

The rearrangement uses TRBV29-1 and TRBJ1-1; D call uncertain. Per the germline V gene, CDR1 is SQVTM and CDR2 is ANQGSEA. The CDR3 extends over 12 amino acids. The germline V and J ends were trimmed by 4 bases and 4 bases, with 10 bases remaining between them. CDR3 sequence reads: CSVGAPGTEAFF. As DNA, the CDR3 is TGCAGCGTTGGTGCCCCGGGCACTGAAGCTTTCTTT.

The rearrangement uses TRBV7-2 and TRBJ2-7; 8 bases match TRBD2. Germline assignment: CDR1 SGHTA and CDR2 FQGNSA. The ends lost 1 base at V and 5 bases at J; junction bases unmatched: 13. This CDR3 region has 17 residues. This chain's CDR3 is CASSLVTAGGVRDEQYF. DNA of the CDR3: TGTGCCAGCAGCTTAGTTACGGCGGGAGGAGTAAGGGACGAGCAGTACTTC.

The genes are TRBV19 and TRBJ1-2, with a tentative D call TRBD1 (6 bases). Germline CDR1 reads LNHDA; CDR2 reads SQIVND (reference sequence). Trimming cost V 7 bases and J 1 base, with 16 bases left between them. The CDR3 sequence is 15 residues long. The CDR3 is CASTPSGTSNYGYTF. CDR3 DNA: TGTGCCAGTACCCCGTCAGGGACAAGTAACTATGGCTACACCTTC. Based on the CDR3 plus reference TRBV19 and TRBJ1-2, the full variable domain is DGGITQSPKYLFRKEGQNVTLSCEQNLNHDAMYWYRQDPGQGLRLIYYSQIVNDFQKGDIAEGYSVSREKKESFPLTVTSAQKNPTAFYLCASTPSGTSNYGYTFGSGTRLTVV.

The CDR3, as DNA: TGTGCCACCGAGGGACTCCGGAACACCGGGGAGCTGTTTTTT. Protein product: CATEGLRNTGELFF. The rearrangement uses TRBV19 and TRBJ2-2, with a tentative D call TRBD2 (6 bases). The V end lost 10 bases, the J end lost 1 base, and 13 bases lay between the germline ends. Germline loops: CDR1 LNHDA, CDR2 SQIVND (reference sequence). The CDR3 sequence is 14 residues long.

The chain couples TRBV4-3 to TRBJ2-7; a weak D match, TRBD2 (6 bases). Trimming stripped 4 bases from V and 2 bases from J, with 15 bases between. In germline, CDR1 is LGHNA, CDR2 YSLEER. The CDR3 runs to 15 residues. CDR3 protein: CASSRDRDWPYEQYF. The CDR3 bases are TGCGCCAGCAGCCGCGACCGGGACTGGCCCTACGAGCAGTACTTC.

The CDR3 bases are TGTGCCAGCAGCCAAGATAACCGGGAGGGGAATGAGCAGTTCTTC. Protein product: CASSQDNREGNEQFF. The genes are TRBV4-2 and TRBJ2-1, with 8 bases aligning to TRBD2. Germline trimming cut 0 bases from V and 7 bases from J; bases unmatched to any gene: 5. This CDR3 spans 15 amino acids. Germline V gene data show CDR1 as LGHNA and CDR2 as YNFKEQ.

The chain carries TRBV4-3 and TRBJ2-3, with 8 bases lining up with TRBD2. V lost 0 bases to trimming and J lost 2 bases; unmatched junction nucleotides: 7. This CDR3 is built from 17 residues. Per the germline V gene, CDR1 is LGHNA and CDR2 is YSLEER. The CDR3 here is CASSQDWAGGPTDTQYF. In DNA, the CDR3 is TGCGCCAGCAGCCAAGATTGGGCGGGAGGACCCACAGATACGCAGTATTTT.

The rearrangement uses TRBV27 and TRBJ1-2, with 9 bases matching TRBD1. The V gene's germline CDR1 is MNHEY and CDR2 SMNVEV (reference sequence). The CDR3 has 15 residues. V was pared by 3 bases and J by 8 bases, with 10 bases of the junction left unmatched. CDR3 coding DNA: TGTGCCAGCAGTTTTACGACAACAGGGGGCGCGGGCTACACCTTC. It yields the protein CASSFTTTGGAGYTF.

The rearrangement joins TRBV23-1 to TRBJ2-3; 9 bases fit TRBD1. TRBV23-1 is an open reading frame whose function is uncertain. The CDR3 loop spans 19 amino acids. V was pared by 0 bases and J by 6 bases, with 16 bases of the junction left unmatched. The CDR3 nucleotides read TGCGCCAGCAGTCAATCACAAGCCGGGACAGGGTTTTTGACGGATACGCAGTATTTT. Translated, it gives CASSQSQAGTGFLTDTQYF.

V and J are TRBV7-8 and TRBJ2-5, with D uncertain. Deletions cut 1 base from V and 5 bases from J, with 8 bases between. The CDR3 consists of 13 residues. In germline, CDR1 is SGHVS, CDR2 FQNEAQ. Here the CDR3 reads CASSLGFRETQYF. In DNA, the CDR3 is TGTGCCAGCAGCTTAGGGTTCCGGGAGACCCAGTACTTC.